Listed here are 3 T cell receptor beta chains from one sample, sequenced in a study of OX40 agonist ivuxolimab in advanced cancers. TCRdb's copy holds only in-frame clones and misses some; the assay was immunoSEQ multiplex PCR. The table lists about 64,000 clones, about 85% of them singletons. Here the sequenced sample was CD4+ or CD8+ T cells sorted from blood, taken in a trial of the OX40 agonist ivuxolimab. The receptors were sampled from an adult with an advanced solid tumor such as melanoma, head and neck, liver or kidney cancer.

The J gene is TRBJ1-5, the V gene TRBV28; D is ambiguous. Germline V gene lookup returns CDR1 MDHEN and CDR2 SYDVKM. Trimming pared 6 bases from V and 5 bases from J, leaving 17 bases between. The CDR3 spans 15 residues. As DNA, the CDR3 is TGTGCCAGCAGCGTCCGGGTGCCACGAGATCAGCCCCAGCATTTT. It translates to CASSVRVPRDQPQHF.

On this clone: Within the sample, other DNA sequences also encode this same CDR3. This CDR3 is CASSLEGSGNTIYF. DNA of the CDR3: TGCGCCAGCAGCTTGGAAGGTTCTGGAAACACCATATATTTT. The J gene is TRBJ1-3, the V gene TRBV5-1; no firm D call. The V and J ends lost 0 bases and 1 base respectively, with 5 bases between them. The CDR3 runs 14 residues. From germline, CDR1 is SGHRS and CDR2 YFSETQ.

V and J are TRBV7-2 and TRBJ1-1, with unresolved D. CDR3 length: 14 residues. V was clipped by 2 bases and J by 11 bases, with 18 bases between them. Germline assignment: CDR1 SGHTA and CDR2 FQGNSA. This CDR3 reads CASSLLSGILVAFF. The CDR3 DNA reads as TGTGCCAGCAGCTTACTATCCGGGATCCTAGTGGCTTTCTTT. Complete variable domain (other parts from reference TRBV7-2 and TRBJ1-1): GAGVSQSPSNKVTEKGKDVELRCDPISGHTALYWYRQSLGQGLEFLIYFQGNSAPDKSGLPSDRFSAERTGGSVSTLTIQRTQQEDSAVYLCASSLLSGILVAFFGQGTRLTVV.